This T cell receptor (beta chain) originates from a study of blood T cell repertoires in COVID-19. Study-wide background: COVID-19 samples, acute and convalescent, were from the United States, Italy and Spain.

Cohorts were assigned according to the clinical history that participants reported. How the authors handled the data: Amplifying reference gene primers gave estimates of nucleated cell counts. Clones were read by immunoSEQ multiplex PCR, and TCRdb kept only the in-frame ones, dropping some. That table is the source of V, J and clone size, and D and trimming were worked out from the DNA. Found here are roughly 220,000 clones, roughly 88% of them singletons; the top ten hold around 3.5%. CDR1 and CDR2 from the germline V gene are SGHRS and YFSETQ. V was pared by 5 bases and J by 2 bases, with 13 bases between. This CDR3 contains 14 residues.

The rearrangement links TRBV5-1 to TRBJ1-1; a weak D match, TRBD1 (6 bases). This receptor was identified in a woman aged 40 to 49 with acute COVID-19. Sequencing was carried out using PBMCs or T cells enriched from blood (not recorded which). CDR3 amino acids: CASRGQTTNTEAFF. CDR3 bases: TGCGCCAGCAGAGGACAGACCACAAACACTGAAGCTTTCTTT.